This section outlines one TCR beta chain sequence together with its context. This specimen comes from a study of blood T cell repertoires in COVID-19. TCRdb keeps only in-frame clones here, not all; method: immunoSEQ multiplex PCR. The table has just under 95,000 clones, roughly 80% seen once. The CDR3 extends over 15 amino acids. Germline CDR1 is SQVTM and CDR2 is ANQGSEA. With 7 bases clipped from V and 4 bases from J, the junction kept 9 bases outside the gene matches. The sample taken for sequencing was peripheral blood. The source is a human donor in a cohort sampled during active COVID-19. V is TRBV29-1 and J is TRBJ2-7, with TRBD2 matching 14 bases. The CDR3 coding sequence is TGCAGCGCCTTAGGGACTAGCGGGAGCGGATACGAGCAGTACTTC. This encodes CSALGTSGSGYEQYF.